This entry is about one T cell receptor beta chain. Its antigen is not known. Given a much more abundant clone one base away, this may be a read error. This specimen comes from a study of molecular identifiers for immune sequencing clone quantification. Overall study findings and caveats: Spiked Jurkat TCR RNA originating from one cell could reportedly be identified amid approximately 950,000 naive cells.

The CDR3 is made up of 13 amino acids. Germline CDR1 and CDR2: MNHEY and SVGAGI. The V gene lost 6 bases and the J gene lost 6 bases, with 14 bases spanning the gap. TCRdb reprocessed the PCR reads with MiXCR, giving one entry per CDR3 protein. The sample has over 600,000 distinct CDR3 sequences, around 20% seen once. This rearrangement joins TRBV6-5 to TRBJ1-1, with D perhaps TRBD1 (5 bases). The source is a human donor in good health. Some libraries in this study had Jurkat cell RNA spiked in. Sequences were obtained from naive CD8+ T cells from blood, with Jurkat cell RNA spiked in. As for subset: FACS-sorted CD8+CD4-CCR7+CD45RA+ naive T cells. CDR3 sequence (DNA): TGTGCCAGCAGGGGACGAGGGGACGCTGAAGCTTTCTTT. Amino acid sequence: CASRGRGDAEAFF.